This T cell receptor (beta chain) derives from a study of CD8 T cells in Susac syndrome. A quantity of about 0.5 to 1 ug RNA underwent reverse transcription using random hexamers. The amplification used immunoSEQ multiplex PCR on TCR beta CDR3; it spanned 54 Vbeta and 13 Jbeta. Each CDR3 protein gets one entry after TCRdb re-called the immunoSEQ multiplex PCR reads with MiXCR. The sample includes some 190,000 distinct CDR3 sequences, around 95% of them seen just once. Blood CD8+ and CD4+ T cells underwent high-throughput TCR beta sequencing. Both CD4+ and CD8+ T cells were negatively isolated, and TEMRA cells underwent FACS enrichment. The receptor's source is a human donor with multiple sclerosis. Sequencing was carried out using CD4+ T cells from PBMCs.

CDR3 DNA: TGTGCCTCAAAGGGCAGGGGGTTAGATACGCAGTATTTT. It encodes CASKGRGLDTQYF. The chain couples TRBV30 to TRBJ2-3, with TRBD1 matching 7 bases. This CDR3 contains 13 residues. Trimming at V came to 7 bases and at J to 5 bases, leaving 9 bases not matched to a gene. In germline, CDR1 is GTSNPN, CDR2 SVGIG (reference sequence).